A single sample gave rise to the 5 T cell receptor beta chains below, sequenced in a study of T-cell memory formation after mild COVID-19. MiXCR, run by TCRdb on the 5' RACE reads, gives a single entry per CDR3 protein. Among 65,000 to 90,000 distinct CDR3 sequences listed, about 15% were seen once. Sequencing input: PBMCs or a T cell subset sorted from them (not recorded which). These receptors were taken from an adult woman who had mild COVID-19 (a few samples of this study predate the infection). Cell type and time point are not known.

The CDR3 DNA reads as TGTGCCAGCAGCCCTGATGACGGCGGTCAGCCCCAGCATTTT. Amino acids: CASSPDDGGQPQHF. The rearrangement links TRBV7-8 to TRBJ1-5; D uncertain. The CDR3 totals 14 residues. Trimming removed 5 bases at V and 6 bases at J, with 14 bases between. CDR1 is SGHVS and CDR2 is FQNEAQ in the germline V gene. Using reference TRBV7-8 and TRBJ1-5 for the parts outside the CDR3, the full variable domain is GAGVSQSPRYKVAKRGQDVALRCDPISGHVSLFWYQQALGQGPEFLTYFQNEAQLDKSGLPSDRFFAERPEGSVSTLKIQRTQQEDSAVYLCASSPDDGGQPQHFGDGTRLSIL.

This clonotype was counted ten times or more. CDR3 in amino acids: CASSVQGVTSTDTQYF. DNA for the CDR3: TGTGCCAGCAGCGTACAAGGGGTTACTAGCACAGATACGCAGTATTTT. This chain connects TRBV9 to TRBJ2-3; possibly TRBD1 for D (5 bases). V shed 1 base and J shed 0 bases, with 12 bases lying between them. Germline loops: CDR1 SGDLS, CDR2 YYNGEE. This CDR3 region has 16 residues.

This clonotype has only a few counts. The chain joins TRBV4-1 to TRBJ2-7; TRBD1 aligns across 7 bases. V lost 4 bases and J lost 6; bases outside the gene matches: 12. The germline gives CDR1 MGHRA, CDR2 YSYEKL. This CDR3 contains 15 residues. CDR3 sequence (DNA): TGCGCCAGCAGCCTTCGACAGGGTCTGTCACTCGAGCAGTACTTC. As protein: CASSLRQGLSLEQYF.

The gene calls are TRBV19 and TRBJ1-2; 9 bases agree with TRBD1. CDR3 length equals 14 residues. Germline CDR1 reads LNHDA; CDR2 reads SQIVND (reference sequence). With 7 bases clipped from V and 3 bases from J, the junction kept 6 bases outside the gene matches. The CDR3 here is CASTSWTGDYGYTF. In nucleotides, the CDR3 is TGTGCCAGTACCTCGTGGACAGGGGACTATGGCTACACCTTC.

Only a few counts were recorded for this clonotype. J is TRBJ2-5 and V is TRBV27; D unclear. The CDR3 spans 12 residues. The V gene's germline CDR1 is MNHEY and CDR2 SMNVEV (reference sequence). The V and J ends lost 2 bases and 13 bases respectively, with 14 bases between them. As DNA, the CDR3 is TGTGCCAGCAGTTTAGGAGACTCCACGTTGTACTTC. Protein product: CASSLGDSTLYF.